This TCR beta chain appears in the sequencing data of a study of control samples from healthy donors and cancer patients. Generated by immunoSEQ multiplex PCR, the TCRdb table keeps only in-frame clones and is missing some. The sample consists of tens of thousands of clones, 88% of them appearing once. Germline V CDR1 and CDR2: SEHNR, FQNEAQ (reference sequence). The length of the CDR3 is 14 residues. Losses at the gene ends were 8 bases for V and 6 bases for J; bases not matched to a gene: 10. Sample: blood. The J gene is TRBJ2-1, the V gene TRBV7-9; 7 nucleotides align to TRBD2. This TCR came from a woman between 65 and 79 years old in good health. CDR3 in DNA: TGTGCCAGCCTGGAGCTAGCGGTTATCAATGAGCAGTTCTTC. Its translation: CASLELAVINEQFF.